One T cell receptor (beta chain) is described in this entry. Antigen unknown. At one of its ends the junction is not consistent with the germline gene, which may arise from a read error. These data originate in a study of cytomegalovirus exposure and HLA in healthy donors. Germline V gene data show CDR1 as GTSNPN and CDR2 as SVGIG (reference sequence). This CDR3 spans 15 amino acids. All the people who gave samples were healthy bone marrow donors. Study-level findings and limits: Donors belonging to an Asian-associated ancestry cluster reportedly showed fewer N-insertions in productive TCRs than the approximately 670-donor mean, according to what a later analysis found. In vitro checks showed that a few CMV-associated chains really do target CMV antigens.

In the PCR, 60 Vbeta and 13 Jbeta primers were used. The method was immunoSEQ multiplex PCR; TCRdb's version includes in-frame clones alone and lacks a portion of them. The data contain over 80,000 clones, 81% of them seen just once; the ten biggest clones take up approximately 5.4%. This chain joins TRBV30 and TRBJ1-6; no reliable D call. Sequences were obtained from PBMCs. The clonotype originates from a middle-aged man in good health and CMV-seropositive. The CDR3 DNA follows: TGTGCCTTGGAGGGAGAGAGCTCCTATAATTCCCCCCTCCACTTT. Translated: CALEGESSYNSPLHF.